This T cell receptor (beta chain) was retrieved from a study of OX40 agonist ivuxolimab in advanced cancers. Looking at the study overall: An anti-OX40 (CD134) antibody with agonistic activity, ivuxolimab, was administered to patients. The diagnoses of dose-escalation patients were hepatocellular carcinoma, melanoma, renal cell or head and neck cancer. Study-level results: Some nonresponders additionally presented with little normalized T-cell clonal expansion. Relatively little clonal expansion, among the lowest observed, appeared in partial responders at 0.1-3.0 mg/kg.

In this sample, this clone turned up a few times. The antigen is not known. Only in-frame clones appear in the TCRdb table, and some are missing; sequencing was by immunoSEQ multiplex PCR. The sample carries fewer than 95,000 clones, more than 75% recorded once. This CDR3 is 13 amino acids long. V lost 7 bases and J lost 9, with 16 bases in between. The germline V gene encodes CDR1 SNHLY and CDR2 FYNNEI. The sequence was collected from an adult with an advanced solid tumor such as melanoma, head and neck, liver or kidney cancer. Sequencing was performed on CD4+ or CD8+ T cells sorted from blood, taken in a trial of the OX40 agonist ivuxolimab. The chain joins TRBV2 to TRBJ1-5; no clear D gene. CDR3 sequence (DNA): TGTGCCAGCACTTGGACGGAGCCTGGGCCCCAGCATTTT. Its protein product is CASTWTEPGPQHF.